This TCR beta chain came from a study of CD8+CD57+ T cells in acquired aplastic anemia. At the level of the study: DNA per sorted CD4+ or CD8+ sample ranged 0.2 to 27.4 ug, averaging approximately 3.1 ug. CD4+ cells from healthy donors averaged about 10 million reads.

As concerns this clonotype: The target antigen is unknown.

TCR beta VDJ and CDR3 profiling used genomic DNA as template. MiXCR, run by TCRdb on the reads, gives a single entry per CDR3 protein. The data contain about 210,000 distinct CDR3 sequences, roughly 55% of them singletons. The study's findings and limits: Between the patient and control groups, CD8+ Simpson's diversity did not differ significantly. Nearly 30 CD8+ CDR3 sequences were shared between patients and controls.

This clonotype was obtained from a human donor in good health. Sequencing was carried out using sorted CD4+, CD8+, or CD8+CD57+ T cells (not recorded which) from PBMCs.

The CDR3 spells CASSYGGGGRSNEQFF. In DNA form, the CDR3 reads TGTGCCAGCAGCTACGGGGGTGGCGGGAGATCGAATGAGCAGTTCTTC. This chain connects TRBV7-3 to TRBJ2-1; 7 nucleotides align to TRBD2. With V trimmed by 4 bases and J by 7 bases, 13 bases remained unmatched. The CDR3 contains 16 residues. The germline V gene encodes CDR1 SGHTA and CDR2 FQGTGA.